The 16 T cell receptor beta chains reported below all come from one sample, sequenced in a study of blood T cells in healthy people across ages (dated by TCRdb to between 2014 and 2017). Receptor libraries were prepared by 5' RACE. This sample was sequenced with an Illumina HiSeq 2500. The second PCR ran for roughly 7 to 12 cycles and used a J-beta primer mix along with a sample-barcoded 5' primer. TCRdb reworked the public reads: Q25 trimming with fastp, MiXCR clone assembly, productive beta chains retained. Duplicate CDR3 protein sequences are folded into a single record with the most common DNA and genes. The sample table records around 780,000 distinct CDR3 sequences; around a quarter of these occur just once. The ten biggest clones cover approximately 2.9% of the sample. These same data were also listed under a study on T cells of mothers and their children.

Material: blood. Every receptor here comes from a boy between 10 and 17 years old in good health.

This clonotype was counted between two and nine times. The CDR3 DNA follows: TGTGCCAGCAGCTTGGAGGGACTAGCGGCTTACGAGCAGTACTTC. Translated: CASSLEGLAAYEQYF. The chain has TRBV11-2 and TRBJ2-7, with 11 bases lining up with TRBD2. This CDR3 has 15 residues. Germline V gene lookup returns CDR1 SGHAT and CDR2 FQNNGV. V lost 3 bases, J lost 4 bases, and 5 bases stayed unmatched.

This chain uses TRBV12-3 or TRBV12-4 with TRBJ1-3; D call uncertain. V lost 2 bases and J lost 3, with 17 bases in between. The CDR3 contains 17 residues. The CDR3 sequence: CASSLMRVGRYGNTIYF. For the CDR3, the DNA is TGTGCCAGCAGTTTAATGCGGGTTGGACGGTATGGAAACACCATATATTTT.

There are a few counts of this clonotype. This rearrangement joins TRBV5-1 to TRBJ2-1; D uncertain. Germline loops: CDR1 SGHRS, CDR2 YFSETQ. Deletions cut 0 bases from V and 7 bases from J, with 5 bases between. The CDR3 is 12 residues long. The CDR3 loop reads CASSLALNEQFF. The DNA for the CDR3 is TGCGCCAGCAGCTTGGCCCTGAATGAGCAGTTCTTC.

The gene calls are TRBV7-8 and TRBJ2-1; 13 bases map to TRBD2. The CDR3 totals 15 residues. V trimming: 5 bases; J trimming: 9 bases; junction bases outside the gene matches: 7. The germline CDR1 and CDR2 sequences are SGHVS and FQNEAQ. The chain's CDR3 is CASSARTSGGSEQFF. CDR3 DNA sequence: TGTGCCAGCAGCGCCCGGACTAGCGGGGGTAGTGAGCAGTTCTTC.

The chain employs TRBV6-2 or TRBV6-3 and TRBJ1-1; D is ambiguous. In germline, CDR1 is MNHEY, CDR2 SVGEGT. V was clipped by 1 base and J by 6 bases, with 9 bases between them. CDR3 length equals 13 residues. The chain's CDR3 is CASSYYPAAEAFF. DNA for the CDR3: TGTGCCAGCAGTTACTACCCGGCGGCTGAAGCTTTCTTT.

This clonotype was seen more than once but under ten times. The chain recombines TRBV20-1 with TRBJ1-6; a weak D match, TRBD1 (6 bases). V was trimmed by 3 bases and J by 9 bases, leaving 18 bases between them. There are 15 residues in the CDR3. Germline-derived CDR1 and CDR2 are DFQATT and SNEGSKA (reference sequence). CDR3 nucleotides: TGCAGTGCTAGTCTTACAGGGCTGGGCGGTTCACCCCTCCACTTT. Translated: CSASLTGLGGSPLHF.

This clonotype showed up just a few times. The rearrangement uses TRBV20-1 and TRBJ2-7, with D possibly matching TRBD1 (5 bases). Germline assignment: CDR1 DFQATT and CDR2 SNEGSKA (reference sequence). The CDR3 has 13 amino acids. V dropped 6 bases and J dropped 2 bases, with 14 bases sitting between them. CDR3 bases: TGCAGTGCAACGGACACCGACGCCTACGAGCAGTACTTC. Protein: CSATDTDAYEQYF.

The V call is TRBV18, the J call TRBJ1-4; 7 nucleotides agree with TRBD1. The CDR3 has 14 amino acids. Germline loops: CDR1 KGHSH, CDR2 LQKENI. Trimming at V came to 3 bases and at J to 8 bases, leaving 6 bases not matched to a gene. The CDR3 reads CASSPGQTQEKLFF. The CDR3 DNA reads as TGTGCCAGCTCACCGGGACAGACGCAGGAAAAACTGTTTTTT. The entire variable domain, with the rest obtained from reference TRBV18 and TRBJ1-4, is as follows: NAGVMQNPRHLVRRRGQEARLRCSPMKGHSHVYWYRQLPEEGLKFMVYLQKENIIDESGMPKERFSAEFPKEGPSILRIQQVVRGDSAAYFCASSPGQTQEKLFFGSGTQLSVL.

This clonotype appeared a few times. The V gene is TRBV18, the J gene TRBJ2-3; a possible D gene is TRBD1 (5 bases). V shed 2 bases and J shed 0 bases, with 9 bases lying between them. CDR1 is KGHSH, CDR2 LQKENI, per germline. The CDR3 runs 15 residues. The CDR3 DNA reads TGTGCCAGCTCACCAATCTCAGGGAGCACAGATACGCAGTATTTT. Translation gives CASSPISGSTDTQYF.

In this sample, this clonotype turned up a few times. This CDR3 is CASSVGSSGSYEQYF. Here the CDR3 DNA reads TGTGCCAGCAGCGTTGGTTCATCAGGCTCCTACGAGCAGTACTTC. The rearrangement joins TRBV9 to TRBJ2-7; D uncertain. This CDR3 is 15 amino acids long. Germline assignment: CDR1 SGDLS and CDR2 YYNGEE. Trimming took 2 bases from V and 0 from J, leaving 12 bases between them.

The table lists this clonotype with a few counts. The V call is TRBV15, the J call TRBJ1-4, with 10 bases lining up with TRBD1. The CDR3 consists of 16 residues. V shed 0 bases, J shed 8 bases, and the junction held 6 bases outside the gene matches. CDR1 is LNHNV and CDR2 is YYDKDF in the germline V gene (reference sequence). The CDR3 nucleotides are TGTGCCACCAGCAGAGACCAGGACAGGGGGTCCGAAAAACTGTTTTTT. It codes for CATSRDQDRGSEKLFF.

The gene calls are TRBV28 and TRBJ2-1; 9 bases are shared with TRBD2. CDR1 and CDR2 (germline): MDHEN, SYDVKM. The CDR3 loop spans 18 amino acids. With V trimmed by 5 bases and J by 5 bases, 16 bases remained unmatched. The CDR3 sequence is CASSPPGVLAGEDNEQFF. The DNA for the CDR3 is TGTGCCAGCAGTCCCCCTGGGGTTTTAGCGGGGGAGGACAATGAGCAGTTCTTC. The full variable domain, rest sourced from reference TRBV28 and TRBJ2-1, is DVKVTQSSRYLVKRTGEKVFLECVQDMDHENMFWYRQDPGLGLRLIYFSYDVKMKEKGDIPEGYSVSREKKERFSLILESASTNQTSMYLCASSPPGVLAGEDNEQFFGPGTRLTVL.

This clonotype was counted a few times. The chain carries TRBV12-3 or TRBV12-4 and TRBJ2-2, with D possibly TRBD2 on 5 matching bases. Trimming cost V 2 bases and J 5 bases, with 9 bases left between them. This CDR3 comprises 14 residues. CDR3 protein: CASSLSSGTGELFF. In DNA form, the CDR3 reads TGTGCCAGCAGTTTATCGTCGGGGACCGGGGAGCTGTTTTTT.

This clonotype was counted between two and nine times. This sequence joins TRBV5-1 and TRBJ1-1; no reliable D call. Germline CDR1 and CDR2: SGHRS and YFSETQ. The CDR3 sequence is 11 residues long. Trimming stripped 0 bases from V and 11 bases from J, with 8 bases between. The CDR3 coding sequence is TGCGCCAGCAGCTTGGACCACAAGGCTTTCTTT. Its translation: CASSLDHKAFF.

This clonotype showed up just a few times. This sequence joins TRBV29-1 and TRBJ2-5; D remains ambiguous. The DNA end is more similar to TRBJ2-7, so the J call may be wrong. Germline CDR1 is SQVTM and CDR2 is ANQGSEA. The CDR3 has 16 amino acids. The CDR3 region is CSVVGDGRTNSYEQYF. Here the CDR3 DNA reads TGCAGCGTTGTTGGAGATGGCAGGACCAATTCCTACGAGCAGTACTTC.

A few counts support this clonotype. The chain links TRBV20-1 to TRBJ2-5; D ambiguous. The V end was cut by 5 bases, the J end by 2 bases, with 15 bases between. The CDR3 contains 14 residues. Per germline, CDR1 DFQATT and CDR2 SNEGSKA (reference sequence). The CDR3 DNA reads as TGCAGTGCTCAAGGTTCGTCCCCGCAAGAGACCCAGTACTTC. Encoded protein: CSAQGSSPQETQYF.